These T cell receptor beta chains were read from a single sample in a study of cytotoxic CD8 clonotypes in ibrutinib-treated CLL. Some clones are missing from TCRdb's copy, which holds only in-frame ones; the method was immunoSEQ multiplex PCR. This sample has 150,000 to 200,000 clones; roughly 88% occur once, and the top ten carry around 3%. Specimen: PBMCs, collected at disease progression, from a patient treated with ibrutinib. Receptors originate from a human donor with chronic lymphocytic leukemia. CDR3s include the opening cysteine and the closing phenylalanine or tryptophan. Fields, in order: D gene, J gene, V gene, clone size, CDR3 protein, CDR3 DNA. D genes are given only for firm matches. A row's size may be missing; if present it is once, few, many or a size class.

D gene: -
J gene: TRBJ1-3
V gene: TRBV7-2
clone size: -
CDR3 protein: CASSLTAGAGNTIYF
CDR3 DNA: TGTGCCAGCAGCTTAACCGCAGGGGCTGGAAACACCATATATTTT

D gene: -
J gene: TRBJ1-1
V gene: TRBV6-1
clone size: -
CDR3 protein: CASSENQYTMGEAFF
CDR3 DNA: TGTGCCAGCAGTGAAAACCAGTATACGATGGGAGAGGCTTTCTTT

D gene: -
J gene: TRBJ2-3
V gene: TRBV7-3
clone size: -
CDR3 protein: CASSPARSRSTDTQYF
CDR3 DNA: TGTGCCAGCAGCCCGGCCCGGTCCAGGAGCACAGATACGCAGTATTTT

D gene: -
J gene: TRBJ2-1
V gene: TRBV6-5
clone size: -
CDR3 protein: CASSRDFQGEQFF
CDR3 DNA: TGTGCCAGCAGTCGGGACTTTCAGGGTGAGCAGTTCTTC

D gene: TRBD2
J gene: TRBJ2-3
V gene: TRBV19
clone size: -
CDR3 protein: CASSLTGGPGTDTQYF
CDR3 DNA: TGTGCCAGTAGCCTTACGGGAGGGCCAGGCACAGATACGCAGTATTTT

D gene: TRBD1
J gene: TRBJ2-7
V gene: TRBV9
clone size: -
CDR3 protein: CASSVGTGVTYEQYF
CDR3 DNA: TGTGCCAGCAGCGTAGGGACAGGGGTTACCTACGAGCAGTACTTC

D gene: TRBD1
J gene: TRBJ1-1
V gene: TRBV7-9
clone size: -
CDR3 protein: CASSLTGTGEVEAFF
CDR3 DNA: TGTGCCAGCAGCCTTACCGGGACAGGGGAGGTTGAAGCTTTCTTT

D gene: -
J gene: TRBJ2-7
V gene: TRBV30
clone size: -
CDR3 protein: CAWSVRPLVPEQYF
CDR3 DNA: TGTGCCTGGAGTGTACGTCCCCTAGTTCCCGAGCAGTACTTC

D gene: TRBD2
J gene: TRBJ2-4
V gene: TRBV15
clone size: -
CDR3 protein: CATSRQTSGINIQYF
CDR3 DNA: TGTGCCACCAGCAGACAGACTAGCGGGATTAACATTCAGTACTTC

D gene: TRBD2
J gene: TRBJ2-3
V gene: TRBV15
clone size: -
CDR3 protein: CATSSPTGTSADTQYF
CDR3 DNA: TGTGCCACCAGCAGCCCAACCGGGACTAGCGCCGATACGCAGTATTTT

D gene: TRBD1
J gene: TRBJ2-4
V gene: TRBV11-2
clone size: -
CDR3 protein: CASSYDRGRDIQYF
CDR3 DNA: TGTGCCAGCAGTTACGACAGGGGGCGCGACATTCAGTACTTC

D gene: -
J gene: TRBJ1-5
V gene: TRBV19
clone size: -
CDR3 protein: CASSPTGGNQPQHF
CDR3 DNA: TGTGCCAGTAGTCCCACGGGGGGCAATCAGCCCCAGCATTTT

D gene: -
J gene: TRBJ1-2
V gene: TRBV5-6
clone size: medium-sized
CDR3 protein: CASSLDHDGSWVLTPF
CDR3 DNA: TGTGCCAGCAGCTTGGATCACGATGGTTCATGGGTACTAACTCCATTC

D gene: -
J gene: TRBJ1-5
V gene: TRBV19
clone size: -
CDR3 protein: CASRFRGSNQPQHF
CDR3 DNA: TGTGCCAGCAGGTTCCGGGGAAGCAATCAGCCCCAGCATTTT

D gene: TRBD2
J gene: TRBJ2-2
V gene: TRBV13
clone size: -
CDR3 protein: CASSLNSQRGYTGELFF
CDR3 DNA: TGTGCCAGCAGCTTAAATAGCCAGCGGGGTTACACCGGGGAGCTGTTTTTT

D gene: TRBD1
J gene: TRBJ1-5
V gene: TRBV19
clone size: -
CDR3 protein: CASSPDRDNQPQHF
CDR3 DNA: TGTGCCAGTAGCCCGGACAGGGACAATCAGCCCCAGCATTTT

D gene: -
J gene: TRBJ2-1
V gene: TRBV30
clone size: -
CDR3 protein: CAWSDPTRTAYNEQFF
CDR3 DNA: TGTGCCTGGAGCGATCCTACTAGGACCGCCTACAATGAGCAGTTCTTC

D gene: -
J gene: TRBJ2-5
V gene: TRBV5-1
clone size: once
CDR3 protein: CASSLDGTQYF
CDR3 DNA: TGCGCCAGCAGCTTAGATGGGACCCAGTACTTC

D gene: TRBD1
J gene: TRBJ2-2
V gene: TRBV11-3
clone size: -
CDR3 protein: CAGGQGTNTGELFF
CDR3 DNA: TGTGCCGGCGGACAGGGGACCAACACCGGGGAGCTGTTTTTT

D gene: -
J gene: TRBJ2-6
V gene: TRBV27
clone size: -
CDR3 protein: CASSPNRLSGANVLTF
CDR3 DNA: TGTGCCAGCAGTCCAAATCGTCTTTCTGGGGCCAACGTCCTGACTTTC

D gene: -
J gene: TRBJ2-7
V gene: TRBV4-1
clone size: -
CDR3 protein: CASSPSEGNYEQYF
CDR3 DNA: TGCGCCAGCAGCCCATCTGAGGGTAACTACGAGCAGTACTTC

D gene: TRBD1
J gene: TRBJ2-1
V gene: TRBV6-5
clone size: -
CDR3 protein: CASRFRDRGYNEQFF
CDR3 DNA: TGTGCCAGCAGGTTCCGGGACAGGGGGTACAATGAGCAGTTCTTC

D gene: -
J gene: TRBJ2-7
V gene: TRBV15
clone size: -
CDR3 protein: CATSTGRDYEQYF
CDR3 DNA: TGTGCCACCAGCACGGGCAGAGACTACGAGCAGTACTTC

D gene: -
J gene: TRBJ2-2
V gene: TRBV27
clone size: many
CDR3 protein: CASSRNPNTGELFF
CDR3 DNA: TGTGCCAGCAGTCGAAATCCGAACACCGGGGAGCTGTTTTTT

D gene: TRBD1
J gene: TRBJ2-1
V gene: TRBV7-9
clone size: -
CDR3 protein: CASSLAGTGSHNEQFF
CDR3 DNA: TGTGCCAGCAGCTTAGCCGGGACAGGGAGCCACAATGAGCAGTTCTTC

D gene: -
J gene: TRBJ2-2
V gene: TRBV29-1
clone size: -
CDR3 protein: CSVTTYTGELFF
CDR3 DNA: TGCAGCGTAACGACTTACACCGGGGAGCTGTTTTTT

D gene: TRBD1
J gene: TRBJ1-1
V gene: TRBV30
clone size: -
CDR3 protein: CALTQGFSPSTEAFF
CDR3 DNA: TGTGCCTTAACACAGGGGTTTTCACCTAGCACTGAAGCTTTCTTT

D gene: -
J gene: TRBJ2-6
V gene: TRBV4-2
clone size: once
CDR3 protein: CASSPDSGANVLTF
CDR3 DNA: TGTGCCAGCAGTCCCGACTCTGGGGCCAACGTCCTGACTTTC

D gene: TRBD2
J gene: TRBJ2-1
V gene: TRBV7-9
clone size: -
CDR3 protein: CASRTGLAGGRGVNEQFF
CDR3 DNA: TGTGCCAGCAGGACGGGACTAGCGGGAGGCCGAGGAGTCAATGAGCAGTTCTTC

D gene: TRBD1
J gene: TRBJ1-1
V gene: TRBV5-1
clone size: -
CDR3 protein: CASSLAGDRPNTEAFF
CDR3 DNA: TGCGCCAGCAGCTTGGCCGGGGACAGGCCGAACACTGAAGCTTTCTTT

D gene: -
J gene: TRBJ2-7
V gene: TRBV5-1
clone size: once
CDR3 protein: CASSSEAGASYEQYF
CDR3 DNA: TGCGCCAGCAGCTCGGAAGCGGGTGCCTCCTACGAGCAGTACTTC

D gene: -
J gene: TRBJ2-7
V gene: TRBV11-3
clone size: once
CDR3 protein: CASSQSGLLYEQYF
CDR3 DNA: TGTGCCAGCAGCCAATCGGGACTCCTTTACGAGCAGTACTTC

D gene: -
J gene: TRBJ2-2
V gene: TRBV9
clone size: once
CDR3 protein: CASSVGQELFF
CDR3 DNA: TGTGCCAGCAGCGTAGGGCAGGAGCTGTTTTTT

D gene: TRBD1
J gene: TRBJ2-5
V gene: TRBV30
clone size: once
CDR3 protein: CAWRRQGTVAQYF
CDR3 DNA: TGTGCCTGGAGGAGACAGGGGACGGTTGCCCAGTACTTC

D gene: -
J gene: TRBJ2-1
V gene: TRBV6-5
clone size: once
CDR3 protein: CASSPVSSNEQFF
CDR3 DNA: TGTGCCAGCAGCCCCGTTTCGTCCAATGAGCAGTTCTTC

D gene: -
J gene: TRBJ1-2
V gene: TRBV7-2
clone size: -
CDR3 protein: CASSVQGGYGYTF
CDR3 DNA: TGTGCCAGCAGCGTACAGGGCGGTTATGGCTACACCTTC

D gene: TRBD1
J gene: TRBJ2-7
V gene: TRBV18
clone size: -
CDR3 protein: CASSPRTGLSYEQYF
CDR3 DNA: TGTGCCAGCTCACCACGGACAGGCCTATCCTACGAGCAGTACTTC

D gene: -
J gene: TRBJ2-3
V gene: TRBV27
clone size: -
CDR3 protein: CASSFGARGGSTSTDTQYF
CDR3 DNA: TGTGCCAGCAGTTTCGGTGCTAGGGGCGGGTCTACTAGCACAGATACGCAGTATTTT

D gene: TRBD2
J gene: TRBJ2-1
V gene: TRBV9
clone size: -
CDR3 protein: CASSVVAGLAGSYNEQFF
CDR3 DNA: TGTGCCAGCAGCGTAGTAGCAGGACTAGCGGGATCCTACAATGAGCAGTTCTTC

D gene: -
J gene: TRBJ1-3
V gene: TRBV5-1
clone size: -
CDR3 protein: CASSLGGNRVGTGNTIYF
CDR3 DNA: TGCGCCAGCAGCTTGGGGGGTAACAGGGTCGGTACTGGAAACACCATATATTTT

D gene: -
J gene: TRBJ2-2
V gene: TRBV7-6
clone size: -
CDR3 protein: CASSFGPGTGELFF
CDR3 DNA: TGTGCCAGCAGCTTTGGTCCGGGGACCGGGGAGCTGTTTTTT

D gene: -
J gene: TRBJ1-5
V gene: TRBV13
clone size: -
CDR3 protein: CASSPRGGSNQPQHF
CDR3 DNA: TGTGCCAGCAGCCCCCGGGGAGGGTCTAATCAGCCCCAGCATTTT

D gene: -
J gene: TRBJ1-1
V gene: TRBV9
clone size: -
CDR3 protein: CASSGDPEHMNTEAFF
CDR3 DNA: TGTGCCAGCAGCGGAGATCCGGAACACATGAACACTGAAGCTTTCTTT

D gene: -
J gene: TRBJ1-2
V gene: TRBV5-1
clone size: -
CDR3 protein: CASSLTEPYGYTF
CDR3 DNA: TGCGCCAGCAGCTTGACGGAACCCTATGGCTACACCTTC

D gene: -
J gene: TRBJ1-3
V gene: TRBV9
clone size: -
CDR3 protein: CASSGTWSSGNTIYF
CDR3 DNA: TGTGCCAGCAGTGGGACTTGGAGCTCTGGAAACACCATATATTTT

D gene: TRBD2
J gene: TRBJ2-7
V gene: TRBV28
clone size: -
CDR3 protein: CASSETSGKSYEQYF
CDR3 DNA: TGTGCCAGCAGTGAGACTAGCGGGAAATCCTACGAGCAGTACTTC

D gene: -
J gene: TRBJ1-1
V gene: TRBV6-5
clone size: -
CDR3 protein: CASSYSLGAGTEAFF
CDR3 DNA: TGTGCCAGCAGTTACTCGCTGGGGGCAGGCACTGAAGCTTTCTTT

D gene: -
J gene: TRBJ2-7
V gene: TRBV25-1
clone size: -
CDR3 protein: CASSEFPGRGSYEQYF
CDR3 DNA: TGTGCCAGCAGTGAATTCCCGGGCAGGGGATCCTACGAGCAGTACTTC

D gene: TRBD1
J gene: TRBJ1-5
V gene: TRBV5-5
clone size: -
CDR3 protein: CASSLHQGDTQPQHF
CDR3 DNA: TGTGCCAGCAGCTTACATCAGGGGGACACTCAGCCCCAGCATTTT

D gene: TRBD2
J gene: TRBJ2-1
V gene: TRBV11-2
clone size: once
CDR3 protein: CASTKLPPPSGIYNEQFF
CDR3 DNA: TGTGCCAGCACCAAGCTTCCCCCTCCTAGCGGGATATACAATGAGCAGTTCTTC

D gene: -
J gene: TRBJ1-5
V gene: TRBV15
clone size: -
CDR3 protein: CATSRGPIQPQHF
CDR3 DNA: TGTGCCACCAGCAGAGGACCCATCCAGCCCCAGCATTTT

D gene: -
J gene: TRBJ2-5
V gene: TRBV5-6
clone size: -
CDR3 protein: CASSETGAPGETQYF
CDR3 DNA: TGTGCCAGCAGCGAGACCGGGGCCCCGGGCGAGACCCAGTACTTC

D gene: -
J gene: TRBJ2-7
V gene: TRBV5-1
clone size: -
CDR3 protein: CASSLEPTLGEQYF
CDR3 DNA: TGCGCCAGCAGCCTAGAGCCAACATTGGGGGAGCAGTACTTC

D gene: TRBD2
J gene: TRBJ2-7
V gene: TRBV9
clone size: -
CDR3 protein: CASSHRERGDYEQYF
CDR3 DNA: TGTGCCAGCAGTCATCGCGAGCGGGGGGATTACGAGCAGTACTTC

D gene: -
J gene: TRBJ1-1
V gene: TRBV7-2
clone size: -
CDR3 protein: CASSLEIMNTEAFF
CDR3 DNA: TGTGCCAGCAGCTTAGAGATCATGAACACTGAAGCTTTCTTT